A selection of T cell receptor beta chains follows, all from one sample in a study of T-cell reconstitution after alpha-beta-depleted transplantation in children. TCRdb redid the calling of the PCR reads with MiXCR, one entry per CDR3 protein. The sample includes about 280,000 distinct CDR3 sequences, 11% seen only once; the top ten take 23%. The sequenced sample was peripheral blood, obtained 180 days after TCRalphabeta/CD19-depleted stem cell transplant. Receptor source: a male patient aged 2-9 years who had a stem cell transplant for chronic granulomatous disease, so the T cells may come from the graft donor. The CDR3 runs from the conserved cysteine through the conserved F or W. The order of the fields is CDR3 protein, CDR3 DNA, J gene, CDR3 length, D gene, clone size, V gene. A D gene is named only where the DNA matches it firmly. A clone size is listed for some rows: how often the clone was seen (once, few, many), or a class if it is expanded.

CDR3 protein: CASSQGRSSYGYTF; CDR3 DNA: TGTGCCAGCAGCCAAGGAAGGTCCAGCTATGGCTACACCTTC; J gene: TRBJ1-2; CDR3 length: 14; D gene: -; clone size: many; V gene: TRBV3-1
CDR3 protein: CASSRGDYGYTF; CDR3 DNA: TGTGCCAGCAGCCGAGGGGACTATGGCTACACCTTC; J gene: TRBJ1-2; CDR3 length: 12; D gene: -; clone size: many; V gene: TRBV12-3/TRBV12-4
CDR3 protein: CASSHPRESSYEQYF; CDR3 DNA: TGTGCCAGCAGCCATCCCCGGGAGAGCTCCTACGAGCAGTACTTC; J gene: TRBJ2-7; CDR3 length: 15; D gene: -; clone size: many; V gene: TRBV6-5
CDR3 protein: CASSQDLGQGTFNEQFF; CDR3 DNA: TGCGCCAGCAGCCAAGATTTGGGGCAGGGGACTTTCAATGAGCAGTTCTTC; J gene: TRBJ2-1; CDR3 length: 17; D gene: -; clone size: many; V gene: TRBV4-1
CDR3 protein: CSASPGRAGETQYF; CDR3 DNA: TGCAGTGCTAGTCCCGGGAGGGCCGGGGAGACCCAGTACTTC; J gene: TRBJ2-5; CDR3 length: 14; D gene: TRBD2; clone size: few; V gene: TRBV20-1
CDR3 protein: CSVGLAGVGETQYF; CDR3 DNA: TGCAGCGTAGGCTTAGCGGGAGTTGGTGAGACCCAGTACTTC; J gene: TRBJ2-5; CDR3 length: 14; D gene: TRBD2; clone size: many; V gene: TRBV29-1
CDR3 protein: CASSLAEAFF; CDR3 DNA: TGTGCCAGCAGCTTAGCCGAAGCTTTCTTT; J gene: TRBJ1-1; CDR3 length: 10; D gene: -; clone size: many; V gene: TRBV7-9
CDR3 protein: CASSPSGWDPGLELYEQYF; CDR3 DNA: TGTGCCAGCAGCCCCTCAGGTTGGGACCCTGGTCTAGAACTGTACGAGCAGTACTTC; J gene: TRBJ2-7; CDR3 length: 19; D gene: -; clone size: many; V gene: TRBV11-1
CDR3 protein: CASSLDGKETQYF; CDR3 DNA: TGCGCCAGCAGCTTAGACGGAAAAGAGACCCAGTACTTC; J gene: TRBJ2-5; CDR3 length: 13; D gene: -; clone size: many; V gene: TRBV5-1
CDR3 protein: CASSLVRDFTDTQYF; CDR3 DNA: TGTGCCAGCAGCTTAGTACGGGACTTCACAGATACGCAGTATTTT; J gene: TRBJ2-3; CDR3 length: 15; D gene: -; clone size: many; V gene: TRBV7-6
CDR3 protein: CASSFKQALDEQYF; CDR3 DNA: TGTGCCAGCAGTTTTAAACAGGCATTAGACGAGCAGTACTTC; J gene: TRBJ2-7; CDR3 length: 14; D gene: -; clone size: many; V gene: TRBV28
CDR3 protein: CASSGRTGTYEQYF; CDR3 DNA: TGCGCCAGCAGCGGGAGGACAGGGACCTACGAGCAGTACTTC; J gene: TRBJ2-7; CDR3 length: 14; D gene: TRBD1; clone size: many; V gene: TRBV5-1
CDR3 protein: CATPPIGNTEAFF; CDR3 DNA: TGTGCCACCCCCCCAATCGGGAACACTGAAGCTTTCTTT; J gene: TRBJ1-1; CDR3 length: 13; D gene: -; clone size: many; V gene: TRBV28
CDR3 protein: CSATLAGVRIETQYF; CDR3 DNA: TGCAGTGCTACCCTAGCGGGGGTCCGAATAGAGACCCAGTACTTC; J gene: TRBJ2-5; CDR3 length: 15; D gene: TRBD2; clone size: many; V gene: TRBV20-1
CDR3 protein: CSVLLAGAENEQFF; CDR3 DNA: TGCAGCGTCTTACTAGCGGGGGCTGAGAATGAGCAGTTCTTC; J gene: TRBJ2-1; CDR3 length: 14; D gene: TRBD2; clone size: many; V gene: TRBV29-1
CDR3 protein: CSAKTGNNEQYF; CDR3 DNA: TGCAGTGCAAAGACAGGGAACAACGAGCAGTACTTC; J gene: TRBJ2-7; CDR3 length: 12; D gene: TRBD1; clone size: many; V gene: TRBV20-1
CDR3 protein: CSANRGPYEQYF; CDR3 DNA: TGCAGTGCTAACAGGGGGCCCTACGAGCAGTACTTC; J gene: TRBJ2-7; CDR3 length: 12; D gene: TRBD1; clone size: many; V gene: TRBV20-1
CDR3 protein: CASGGGIGNADTQYF; CDR3 DNA: TGTGCCTCAGGAGGGGGAATCGGGAACGCAGATACGCAGTATTTT; J gene: TRBJ2-3; CDR3 length: 15; D gene: -; clone size: many; V gene: TRBV11-1
CDR3 protein: CASSSTSSLEAFF; CDR3 DNA: TGTGCCAGCAGCTCAACTTCCTCACTAGAAGCTTTCTTT; J gene: TRBJ1-1; CDR3 length: 13; D gene: -; clone size: many; V gene: TRBV16
CDR3 protein: CASSLIDRKNTEAFF; CDR3 DNA: TGTGCCAGCAGTTTAATTGACAGAAAGAACACTGAAGCTTTCTTT; J gene: TRBJ1-1; CDR3 length: 15; D gene: -; clone size: many; V gene: TRBV6-5
CDR3 protein: CASRRTGYFSPLHF; CDR3 DNA: TGTGCCAGCAGACGGACAGGGTACTTTTCACCCCTCCACTTT; J gene: TRBJ1-6; CDR3 length: 14; D gene: TRBD1; clone size: many; V gene: TRBV12-3/TRBV12-4
CDR3 protein: CASSEFTVTIYF; CDR3 DNA: TGTGCCAGCAGTGAATTCACAGTCACCATATATTTT; J gene: TRBJ1-3; CDR3 length: 12; D gene: -; clone size: many; V gene: TRBV25-1
CDR3 protein: CATSRDAPFYEQYF; CDR3 DNA: TGTGCCACCAGCAGAGATGCCCCCTTCTACGAGCAGTACTTC; J gene: TRBJ2-7; CDR3 length: 14; D gene: -; clone size: many; V gene: TRBV15
CDR3 protein: CASSLVQGSYNEQFF; CDR3 DNA: TGTGCCAGCAGCTTAGTACAGGGATCCTACAATGAGCAGTTCTTC; J gene: TRBJ2-1; CDR3 length: 15; D gene: -; clone size: many; V gene: TRBV7-8
CDR3 protein: CASSRTRGFYEQYF; CDR3 DNA: TGTGCCAGCAGCAGGACCAGGGGATTCTACGAGCAGTACTTC; J gene: TRBJ2-7; CDR3 length: 14; D gene: -; clone size: few; V gene: TRBV7-6
CDR3 protein: CASSPQVAKNIQYF; CDR3 DNA: TGTGCCAGCAGTCCCCAGGTAGCCAAAAACATTCAGTACTTC; J gene: TRBJ2-4; CDR3 length: 14; D gene: -; clone size: few; V gene: TRBV12-3/TRBV12-4
CDR3 protein: CASSFRPSTALGETQYF; CDR3 DNA: TGTGCCAGCAGTTTCCGACCATCTACCGCCCTTGGGGAGACCCAGTACTTC; J gene: TRBJ2-5; CDR3 length: 17; D gene: -; clone size: many; V gene: TRBV28
CDR3 protein: CASSYRGFSHEQYF; CDR3 DNA: TGTGCCAGCAGTTACCGAGGTTTCTCCCACGAGCAGTACTTC; J gene: TRBJ2-7; CDR3 length: 14; D gene: -; clone size: many; V gene: TRBV6-2/TRBV6-3
CDR3 protein: CASSQDSGGSYNEQFF; CDR3 DNA: TGCGCCAGCAGCCAAGATAGCGGGGGATCCTACAATGAGCAGTTCTTC; J gene: TRBJ2-1; CDR3 length: 16; D gene: TRBD2; clone size: many; V gene: TRBV4-1
CDR3 protein: CASSLLTGWGTGELFF; CDR3 DNA: TGTGCCAGCAGTTTATTGACGGGCTGGGGCACCGGGGAGCTGTTTTTT; J gene: TRBJ2-2; CDR3 length: 16; D gene: -; clone size: many; V gene: TRBV12-3/TRBV12-4
CDR3 protein: CASSQEAFARGEQFF; CDR3 DNA: TGTGCCAGCAGCCAAGAGGCGTTCGCGCGGGGTGAGCAGTTCTTC; J gene: TRBJ2-1; CDR3 length: 15; D gene: -; clone size: many; V gene: TRBV4-2
CDR3 protein: CASQAGTASYEQYF; CDR3 DNA: TGTGCCAGCCAAGCCGGGACAGCCTCCTACGAGCAGTACTTC; J gene: TRBJ2-7; CDR3 length: 14; D gene: TRBD1; clone size: few; V gene: TRBV7-8
CDR3 protein: CSARRSGAGNTIYF; CDR3 DNA: TGCAGTGCTAGAAGGTCAGGGGCTGGAAACACCATATATTTT; J gene: TRBJ1-3; CDR3 length: 14; D gene: -; clone size: many; V gene: TRBV20-1
CDR3 protein: CASDTWAARGGETQYF; CDR3 DNA: TGTGCCAGCGACACCTGGGCGGCTAGGGGGGGGGAGACCCAGTACTTC; J gene: TRBJ2-5; CDR3 length: 16; D gene: -; clone size: -; V gene: TRBV2
CDR3 protein: CASSLGPGQNTEAFF; CDR3 DNA: TGTGCCAGCAGCTTAGGGCCGGGACAAAACACTGAAGCTTTCTTT; J gene: TRBJ1-1; CDR3 length: 15; D gene: -; clone size: many; V gene: TRBV7-8
CDR3 protein: CASSPGVRPHPSRTLHF; CDR3 DNA: TGTGCCAGCAGCCCCGGGGTCCGGCCCCACCCCTCCAGGACCCTCCACTTT; J gene: TRBJ1-6; CDR3 length: 17; D gene: -; clone size: many; V gene: TRBV28
CDR3 protein: CASSHTGVLAKNIQYF; CDR3 DNA: TGTGCCAGCAGTCATACAGGAGTTCTAGCCAAAAACATTCAGTACTTC; J gene: TRBJ2-4; CDR3 length: 16; D gene: -; clone size: many; V gene: TRBV2
CDR3 protein: CATRPGFQETQYF; CDR3 DNA: TGTGCCACCCGCCCGGGATTCCAAGAGACCCAGTACTTC; J gene: TRBJ2-5; CDR3 length: 13; D gene: -; clone size: -; V gene: TRBV10-3
CDR3 protein: CSASQLAWTATQYF; CDR3 DNA: TGCAGTGCTAGTCAGCTAGCCTGGACGGCGACCCAGTACTTC; J gene: TRBJ2-5; CDR3 length: 14; D gene: -; clone size: many; V gene: TRBV20-1
CDR3 protein: CSVGSGSGSYEQYF; CDR3 DNA: TGCAGCGTTGGAAGCGGGAGTGGCTCCTACGAGCAGTACTTC; J gene: TRBJ2-7; CDR3 length: 14; D gene: TRBD2; clone size: many; V gene: TRBV29-1
CDR3 protein: CASSAPIGGELFF; CDR3 DNA: TGTGCCAGCAGCGCACCCATAGGCGGGGAGCTGTTTTTT; J gene: TRBJ2-2; CDR3 length: 13; D gene: -; clone size: many; V gene: TRBV9
CDR3 protein: CASSPVTGVGGIGELFF; CDR3 DNA: TGTGCCAGCAGCCCAGTGACAGGGGTAGGGGGGATCGGGGAGCTGTTTTTT; J gene: TRBJ2-2; CDR3 length: 17; D gene: TRBD1; clone size: -; V gene: TRBV7-2
CDR3 protein: CASSQEGREPKDEQFF; CDR3 DNA: TGTGCCAGCAGCCAAGAGGGCCGGGAGCCTAAAGATGAGCAGTTCTTC; J gene: TRBJ2-1; CDR3 length: 16; D gene: -; clone size: many; V gene: TRBV3-1
CDR3 protein: CASSPGSGVPLDEQYF; CDR3 DNA: TGTGCCAGCTCACCGGGTAGCGGGGTCCCCTTGGACGAGCAGTACTTC; J gene: TRBJ2-7; CDR3 length: 16; D gene: TRBD2; clone size: many; V gene: TRBV18
CDR3 protein: CASSLLRDPEGTQYF; CDR3 DNA: TGTGCCAGCAGTCTACTCCGGGACCCCGAAGGGACCCAGTACTTC; J gene: TRBJ2-5; CDR3 length: 15; D gene: -; clone size: -; V gene: TRBV28
CDR3 protein: CAISELPTPSGSFYEQYF; CDR3 DNA: TGTGCCATCAGTGAACTCCCCACGCCTAGCGGGAGTTTCTACGAGCAGTACTTC; J gene: TRBJ2-7; CDR3 length: 18; D gene: TRBD2; clone size: many; V gene: TRBV10-3
CDR3 protein: CSARDDPTGELFF; CDR3 DNA: TGCAGTGCTAGGGACGACCCCACCGGGGAGCTGTTTTTT; J gene: TRBJ2-2; CDR3 length: 13; D gene: -; clone size: many; V gene: TRBV20-1
CDR3 protein: CASSLWDRELRPGNTIYF; CDR3 DNA: TGCGCCAGCAGCTTGTGGGACAGGGAATTACGGCCTGGAAACACCATATATTTT; J gene: TRBJ1-3; CDR3 length: 18; D gene: TRBD1; clone size: many; V gene: TRBV5-1
CDR3 protein: CASSLWGGNTEAFF; CDR3 DNA: TGCGCCAGCAGCTTGTGGGGGGGCAACACTGAAGCTTTCTTT; J gene: TRBJ1-1; CDR3 length: 14; D gene: -; clone size: many; V gene: TRBV5-1
CDR3 protein: CASSQAVAASTDTQYF; CDR3 DNA: TGTGCCAGCAGCCAAGCAGTAGCGGCCAGCACAGATACGCAGTATTTT; J gene: TRBJ2-3; CDR3 length: 16; D gene: -; clone size: many; V gene: TRBV3-1
CDR3 protein: CASSSVLAGVGGETQYF; CDR3 DNA: TGTGCCAGCAGTTCTGTGCTAGCGGGAGTTGGGGGTGAGACCCAGTACTTC; J gene: TRBJ2-5; CDR3 length: 17; D gene: TRBD2; clone size: many; V gene: TRBV12-3/TRBV12-4
CDR3 protein: CASSSLWDFQTQYF; CDR3 DNA: TGTGCCAGCAGTTCTTTGTGGGACTTTCAGACCCAGTACTTC; J gene: TRBJ2-5; CDR3 length: 14; D gene: -; clone size: many; V gene: TRBV12-3/TRBV12-4
CDR3 protein: CASSPLPRTGIYEQFF; CDR3 DNA: TGTGCCAGCAGCCCACTTCCTCGAACAGGTATATATGAGCAGTTCTTC; J gene: TRBJ2-1; CDR3 length: 16; D gene: -; clone size: many; V gene: TRBV7-9
CDR3 protein: CASSGHYEQYF; CDR3 DNA: TGTGCCAGCAGTGGTCACTACGAGCAGTACTTC; J gene: TRBJ2-7; CDR3 length: 11; D gene: -; clone size: many; V gene: TRBV25-1
CDR3 protein: CASSSPGQLTYEQYF; CDR3 DNA: TGTGCCAGCAGCTCCCCGGGACAGCTAACCTACGAGCAGTACTTC; J gene: TRBJ2-7; CDR3 length: 15; D gene: TRBD1; clone size: many; V gene: TRBV7-9
CDR3 protein: CSARSPDLRLNTEAFF; CDR3 DNA: TGCAGTGCTAGATCCCCGGACTTAAGGTTGAACACTGAAGCTTTCTTT; J gene: TRBJ1-1; CDR3 length: 16; D gene: -; clone size: many; V gene: TRBV20-1